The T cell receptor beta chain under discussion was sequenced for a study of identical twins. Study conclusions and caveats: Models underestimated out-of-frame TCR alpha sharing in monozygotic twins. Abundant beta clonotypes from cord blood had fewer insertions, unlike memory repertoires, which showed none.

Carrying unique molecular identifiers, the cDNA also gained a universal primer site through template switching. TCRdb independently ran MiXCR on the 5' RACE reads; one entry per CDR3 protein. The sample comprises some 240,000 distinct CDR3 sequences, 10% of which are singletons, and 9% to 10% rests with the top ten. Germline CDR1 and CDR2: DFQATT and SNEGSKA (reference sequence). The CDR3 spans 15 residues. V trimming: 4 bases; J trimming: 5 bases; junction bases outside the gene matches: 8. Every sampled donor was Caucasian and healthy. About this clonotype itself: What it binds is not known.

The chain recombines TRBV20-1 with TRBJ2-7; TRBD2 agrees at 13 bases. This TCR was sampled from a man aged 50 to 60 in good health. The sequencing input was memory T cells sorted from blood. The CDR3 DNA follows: TGCAGTGCTAATCCCTTTGGACTAGCGGGAGACGAGCAGTACTTC. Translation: CSANPFGLAGDEQYF.